This passage covers 2 T cell receptor beta chains from one sample sequenced in a study of T-cell reconstitution after alpha-beta-depleted transplantation in children. Preparation of the TCRbeta library was carried out with unique molecular identifiers. MiXCR was run by TCRdb on the PCR reads, yielding one entry per CDR3 protein. The sample has 450,000 to 600,000 distinct CDR3 sequences, around 17% seen once. The sequencing here drew on PBMCs from the stem cell graft donor, taken from the stem cell graft. All receptors derive from a human donor who donated a stem cell graft to a child with acute lymphoblastic leukemia.

The gene calls are TRBV29-1 and TRBJ1-1; TRBD1 matches 7 bases. The CDR3 sequence is 14 residues long. The germline CDR1 and CDR2 sequences are SQVTM and ANQGSEA. After removal of 5 bases from V and 6 bases from J, the junction contained 12 bases not matched to a gene. DNA for the CDR3: TGCAGCGTTTGCGATGACAGGGCTCACTCTGAAGCTTTCTTT. Protein sequence: CSVCDDRAHSEAFF.

The genes are TRBV9 and TRBJ2-3, with D possibly TRBD2 on 5 matching bases. Trimming removed 0 bases from V and 2 bases from J, with 7 bases in between. Germline CDR1 SGDLS, CDR2 YYNGEE. There are 14 residues in the CDR3. CDR3 in amino acids: CASSVAGNTDTQYF. CDR3 in DNA: TGTGCCAGCAGCGTAGCCGGGAACACAGATACGCAGTATTTT.